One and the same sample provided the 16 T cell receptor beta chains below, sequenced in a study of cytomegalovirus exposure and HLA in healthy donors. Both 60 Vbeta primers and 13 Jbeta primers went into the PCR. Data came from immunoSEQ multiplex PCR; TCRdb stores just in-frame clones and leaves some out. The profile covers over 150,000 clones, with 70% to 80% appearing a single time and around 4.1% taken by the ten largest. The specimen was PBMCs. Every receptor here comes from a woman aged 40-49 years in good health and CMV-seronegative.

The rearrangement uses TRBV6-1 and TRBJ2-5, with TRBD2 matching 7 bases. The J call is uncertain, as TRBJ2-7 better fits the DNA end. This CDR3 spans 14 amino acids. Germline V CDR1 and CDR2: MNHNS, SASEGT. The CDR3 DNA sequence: TGTGCCAGCAATCAGCGGGGCAGCTCCTACGAGCAGTACTTC. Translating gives CASNQRGSSYEQYF.

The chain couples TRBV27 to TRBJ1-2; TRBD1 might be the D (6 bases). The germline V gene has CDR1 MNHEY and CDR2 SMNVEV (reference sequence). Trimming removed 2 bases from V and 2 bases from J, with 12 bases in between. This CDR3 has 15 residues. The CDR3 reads CASSLVGQGNYGYTF. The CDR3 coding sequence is TGTGCCAGCAGTTTAGTAGGGCAGGGGAACTATGGCTACACCTTC.

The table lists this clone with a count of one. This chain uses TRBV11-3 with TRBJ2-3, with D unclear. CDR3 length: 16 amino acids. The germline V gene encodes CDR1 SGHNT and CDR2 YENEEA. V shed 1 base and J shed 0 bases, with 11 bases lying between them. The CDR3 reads CASSLVVLSSTDTQYF. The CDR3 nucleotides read TGTGCCAGCAGCTTAGTTGTTCTATCTAGCACAGATACGCAGTATTTT.

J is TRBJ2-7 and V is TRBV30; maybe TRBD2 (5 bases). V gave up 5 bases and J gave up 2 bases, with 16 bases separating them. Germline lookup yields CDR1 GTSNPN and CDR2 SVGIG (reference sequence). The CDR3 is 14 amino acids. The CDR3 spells CAWAPGNSPYEQYF. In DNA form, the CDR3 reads TGTGCCTGGGCCCCCGGGAACTCTCCCTACGAGCAGTACTTC.

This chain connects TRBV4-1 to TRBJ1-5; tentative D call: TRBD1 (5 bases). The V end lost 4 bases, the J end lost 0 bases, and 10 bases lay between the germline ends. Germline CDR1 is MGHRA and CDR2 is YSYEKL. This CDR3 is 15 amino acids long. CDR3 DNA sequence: TGCGCCAGCAGCCTGGGGCCTTTTAGCAATCAGCCCCAGCATTTT. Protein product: CASSLGPFSNQPQHF.

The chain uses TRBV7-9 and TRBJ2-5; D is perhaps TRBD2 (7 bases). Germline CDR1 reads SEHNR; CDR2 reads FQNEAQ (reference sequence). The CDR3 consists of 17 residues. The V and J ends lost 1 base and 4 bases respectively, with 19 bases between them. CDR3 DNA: TGTGCCAGCAGCTTAGACTGGGAGGGGGAGGGCCGAGAGACCCAGTACTTC. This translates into CASSLDWEGEGRETQYF.

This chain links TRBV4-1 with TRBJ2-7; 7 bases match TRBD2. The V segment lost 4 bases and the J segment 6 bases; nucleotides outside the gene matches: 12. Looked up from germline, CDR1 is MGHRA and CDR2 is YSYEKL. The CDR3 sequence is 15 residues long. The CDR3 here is CASSPPVGGGREQYF. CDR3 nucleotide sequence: TGCGCCAGCAGCCCCCCAGTAGGCGGGGGACGCGAGCAGTACTTC.

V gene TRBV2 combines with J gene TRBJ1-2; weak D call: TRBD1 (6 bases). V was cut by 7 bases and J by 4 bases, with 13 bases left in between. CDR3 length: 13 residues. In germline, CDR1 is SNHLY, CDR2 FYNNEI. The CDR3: CASTRQEAYGYTF. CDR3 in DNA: TGTGCCAGCACCCGACAGGAGGCCTATGGCTACACCTTC.

CDR3 region: CAIRTWTSGVRGTGELFF. The CDR3 region has the DNA TGTGCCATCAGAACTTGGACTAGCGGGGTCAGAGGGACCGGGGAGCTGTTTTTT. This chain joins TRBV10-3 and TRBJ2-2; TRBD2 aligns across 12 bases. This CDR3 comprises 18 residues. V trimming: 6 bases; J trimming: 5 bases; junction bases outside the gene matches: 13. Germline CDR1 is ENHRY and CDR2 is SYGVKD.

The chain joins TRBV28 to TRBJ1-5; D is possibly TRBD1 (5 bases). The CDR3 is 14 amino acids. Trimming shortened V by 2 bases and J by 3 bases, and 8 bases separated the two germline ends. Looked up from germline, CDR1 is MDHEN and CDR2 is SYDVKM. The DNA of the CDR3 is TGTGCCAGCAGTTTAAACAGGTTCAATCAGCCCCAGCATTTT. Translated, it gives CASSLNRFNQPQHF.

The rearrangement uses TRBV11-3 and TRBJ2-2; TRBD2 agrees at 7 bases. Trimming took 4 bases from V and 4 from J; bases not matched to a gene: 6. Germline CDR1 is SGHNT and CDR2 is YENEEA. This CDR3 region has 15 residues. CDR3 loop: CASSSLGGSTGELFF. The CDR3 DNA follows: TGTGCCAGCAGCTCATTGGGGGGGAGCACCGGGGAGCTGTTTTTT.

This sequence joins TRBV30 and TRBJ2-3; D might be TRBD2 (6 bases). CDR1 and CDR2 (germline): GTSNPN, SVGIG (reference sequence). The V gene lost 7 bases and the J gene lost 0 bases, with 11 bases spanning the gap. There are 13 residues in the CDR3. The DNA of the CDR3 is TGTGCCTCGACTAGTTCTAGCACAGATACGCAGTATTTT. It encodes CASTSSSTDTQYF.

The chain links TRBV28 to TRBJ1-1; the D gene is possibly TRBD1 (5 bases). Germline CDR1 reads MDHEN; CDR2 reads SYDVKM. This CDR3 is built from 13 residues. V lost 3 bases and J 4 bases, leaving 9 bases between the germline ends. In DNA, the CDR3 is TGTGCCAGCAGTTTGTGGGGGGGCACTGAAGCTTTCTTT. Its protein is CASSLWGGTEAFF. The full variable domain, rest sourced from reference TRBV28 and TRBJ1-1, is DVKVTQSSRYLVKRTGEKVFLECVQDMDHENMFWYRQDPGLGLRLIYFSYDVKMKEKGDIPEGYSVSREKKERFSLILESASTNQTSMYLCASSLWGGTEAFFGQGTRLTVV.

The CDR3 reads CASSSPGVTQYF. DNA for the CDR3: TGTGCCAGCAGCTCGCCGGGAGTCACGCAGTATTTT. The rearrangement joins TRBV7-9 to TRBJ2-3; D might be TRBD2 (6 bases). In germline, CDR1 is SEHNR, CDR2 FQNEAQ (reference sequence). V was trimmed by 4 bases and J by 9 bases, leaving 11 bases between them. The CDR3 has 12 amino acids.

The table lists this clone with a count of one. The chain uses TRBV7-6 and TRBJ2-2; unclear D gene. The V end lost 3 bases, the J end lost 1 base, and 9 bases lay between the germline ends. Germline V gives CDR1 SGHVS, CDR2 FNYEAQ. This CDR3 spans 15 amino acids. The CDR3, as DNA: TGTGCCAGCAGCTTCGCCAGGCAGAACACCGGGGAGCTGTTTTTT. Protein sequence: CASSFARQNTGELFF.

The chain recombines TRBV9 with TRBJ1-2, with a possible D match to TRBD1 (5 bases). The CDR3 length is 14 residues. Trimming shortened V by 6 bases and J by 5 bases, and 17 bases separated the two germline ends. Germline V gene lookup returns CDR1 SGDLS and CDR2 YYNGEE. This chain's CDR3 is CASTHGQGRYGYTF. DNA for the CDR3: TGTGCCAGCACCCATGGCCAGGGTCGGTATGGCTACACCTTC.